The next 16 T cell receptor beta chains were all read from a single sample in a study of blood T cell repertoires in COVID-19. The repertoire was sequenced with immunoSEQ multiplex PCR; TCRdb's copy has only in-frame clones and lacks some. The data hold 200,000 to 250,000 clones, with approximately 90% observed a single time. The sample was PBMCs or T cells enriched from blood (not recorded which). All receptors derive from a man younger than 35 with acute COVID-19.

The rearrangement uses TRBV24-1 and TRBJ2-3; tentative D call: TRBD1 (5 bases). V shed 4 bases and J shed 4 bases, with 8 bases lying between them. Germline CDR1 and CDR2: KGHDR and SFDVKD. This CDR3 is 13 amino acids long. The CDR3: CATSEQAPDTQYF. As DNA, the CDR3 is TGTGCCACCAGTGAACAGGCCCCAGATACGCAGTATTTT.

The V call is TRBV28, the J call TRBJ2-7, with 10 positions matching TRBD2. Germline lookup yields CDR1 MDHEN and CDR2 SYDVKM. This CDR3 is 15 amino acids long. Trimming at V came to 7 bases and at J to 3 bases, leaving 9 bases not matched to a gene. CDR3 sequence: CASIGLAGVGYEQYF. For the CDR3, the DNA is TGTGCCAGCATAGGTCTAGCGGGAGTGGGCTACGAGCAGTACTTC.

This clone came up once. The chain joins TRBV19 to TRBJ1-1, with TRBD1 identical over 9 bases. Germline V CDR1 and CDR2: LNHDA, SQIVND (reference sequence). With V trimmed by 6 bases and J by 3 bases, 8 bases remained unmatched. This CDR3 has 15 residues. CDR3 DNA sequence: TGTGCCAGTAGGGCCCCGGGACAGGGAGACACTGAAGCTTTCTTT. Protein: CASRAPGQGDTEAFF.

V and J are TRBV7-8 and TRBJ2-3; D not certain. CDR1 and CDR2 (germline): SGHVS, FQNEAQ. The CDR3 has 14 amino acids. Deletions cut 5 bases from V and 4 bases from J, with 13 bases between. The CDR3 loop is CASSPIQSADTQYF. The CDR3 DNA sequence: TGTGCCAGCAGCCCCATACAGTCCGCAGATACGCAGTATTTT. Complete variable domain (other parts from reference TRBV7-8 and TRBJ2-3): GAGVSQSPRYKVAKRGQDVALRCDPISGHVSLFWYQQALGQGPEFLTYFQNEAQLDKSGLPSDRFFAERPEGSVSTLKIQRTQQEDSAVYLCASSPIQSADTQYFGPGTRLTVL.

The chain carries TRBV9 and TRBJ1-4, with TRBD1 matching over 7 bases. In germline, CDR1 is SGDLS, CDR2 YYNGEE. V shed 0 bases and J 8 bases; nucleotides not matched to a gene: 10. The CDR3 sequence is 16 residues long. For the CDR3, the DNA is TGTGCCAGCAGCGTAGCGGGGAGGACAGGCCCAGAAAAACTGTTTTTT. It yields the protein CASSVAGRTGPEKLFF. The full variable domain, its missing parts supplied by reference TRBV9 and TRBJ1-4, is DSGVTQTPKHLITATGQRVTLRCSPRSGDLSVYWYQQSLDQGLQFLIQYYNGEERAKGNILERFSAQQFPDLHSELNLSSLELGDSALYFCASSVAGRTGPEKLFFGSGTQLSVL.

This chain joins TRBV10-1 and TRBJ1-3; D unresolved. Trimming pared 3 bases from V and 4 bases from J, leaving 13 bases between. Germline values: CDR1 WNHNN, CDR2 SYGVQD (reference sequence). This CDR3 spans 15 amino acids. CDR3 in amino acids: CASSDGPAGGNTIYF. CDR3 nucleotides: TGCGCCAGCAGTGATGGGCCGGCGGGGGGAAACACCATATATTTT.

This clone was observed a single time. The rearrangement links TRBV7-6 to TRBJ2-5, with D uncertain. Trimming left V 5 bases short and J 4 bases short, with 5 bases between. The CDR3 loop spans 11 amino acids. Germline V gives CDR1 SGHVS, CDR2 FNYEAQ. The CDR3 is CASSRVETQYF. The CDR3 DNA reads TGTGCCAGCAGCCGGGTAGAGACCCAGTACTTC.

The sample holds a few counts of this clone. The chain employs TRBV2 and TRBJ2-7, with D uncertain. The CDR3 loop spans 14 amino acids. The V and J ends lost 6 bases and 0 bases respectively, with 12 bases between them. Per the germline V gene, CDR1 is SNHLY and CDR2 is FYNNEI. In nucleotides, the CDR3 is TGTGCCAGCAGCGCCCGCGCTTCCTCCTACGAGCAGTACTTC. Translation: CASSARASSYEQYF.

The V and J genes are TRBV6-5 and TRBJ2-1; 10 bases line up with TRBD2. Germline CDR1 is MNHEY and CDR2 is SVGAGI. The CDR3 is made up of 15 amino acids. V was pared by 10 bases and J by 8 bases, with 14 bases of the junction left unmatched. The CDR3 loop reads CAITDGTSASDEQFF. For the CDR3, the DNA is TGTGCCATAACCGACGGGACTAGCGCATCCGATGAGCAGTTCTTC.

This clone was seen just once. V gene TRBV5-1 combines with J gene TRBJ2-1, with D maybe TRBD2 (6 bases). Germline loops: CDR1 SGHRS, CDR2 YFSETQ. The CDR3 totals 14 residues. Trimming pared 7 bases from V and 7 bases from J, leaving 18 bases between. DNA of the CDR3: TGCGCCAGCGGCCCGGGCCGGAGGGGTAATGAGCAGTTCTTC. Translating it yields CASGPGRRGNEQFF.

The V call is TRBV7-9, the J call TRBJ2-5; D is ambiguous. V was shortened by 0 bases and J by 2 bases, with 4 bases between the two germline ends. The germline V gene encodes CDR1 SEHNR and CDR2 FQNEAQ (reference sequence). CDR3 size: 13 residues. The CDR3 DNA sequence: TGTGCCAGCAGCTTAGCCAGGCAAGAGACCCAGTACTTC. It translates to CASSLARQETQYF.

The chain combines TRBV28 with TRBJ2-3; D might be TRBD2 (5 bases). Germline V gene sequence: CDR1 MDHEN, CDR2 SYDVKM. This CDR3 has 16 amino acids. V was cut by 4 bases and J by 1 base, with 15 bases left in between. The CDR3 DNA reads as TGTGCCAGCAGTTATGCGGGTGGGAGTGGCACAGATACGCAGTATTTT. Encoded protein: CASSYAGGSGTDTQYF.

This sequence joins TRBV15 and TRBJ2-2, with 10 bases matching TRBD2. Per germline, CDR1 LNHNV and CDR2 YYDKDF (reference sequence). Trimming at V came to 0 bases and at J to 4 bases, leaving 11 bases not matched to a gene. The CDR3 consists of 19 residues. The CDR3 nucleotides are TGTGCCACCAGCAGAGATTCCTTCCTAGCGGGAGTGAGCACCGGGGAGCTGTTTTTT. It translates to CATSRDSFLAGVSTGELFF.

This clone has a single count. CDR3 residues: CASSPGQGTRPQHF. The CDR3 DNA reads as TGTGCCAGCAGCCCGGGACAGGGGACTCGGCCCCAGCATTTT. This rearrangement joins TRBV7-2 to TRBJ1-5; 10 bases map to TRBD1. CDR1 is SGHTA, CDR2 FQGNSA, per germline. The V and J ends lost 5 bases and 9 bases, in that order; junction bases with no gene match: 7. CDR3 size: 14 residues.

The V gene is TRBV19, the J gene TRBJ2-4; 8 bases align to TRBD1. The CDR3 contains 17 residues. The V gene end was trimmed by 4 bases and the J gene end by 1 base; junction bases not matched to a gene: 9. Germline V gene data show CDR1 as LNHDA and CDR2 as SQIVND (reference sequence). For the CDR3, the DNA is TGTGCCAGTAGTACGTTAGGGACAGGCTTTGCCAAAAACATTCAGTACTTC. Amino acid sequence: CASSTLGTGFAKNIQYF.

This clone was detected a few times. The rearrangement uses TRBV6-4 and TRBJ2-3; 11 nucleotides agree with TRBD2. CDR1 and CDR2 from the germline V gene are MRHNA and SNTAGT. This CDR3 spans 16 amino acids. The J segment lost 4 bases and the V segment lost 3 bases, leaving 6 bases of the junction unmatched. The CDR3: CASSEWLAGGSDTQYF. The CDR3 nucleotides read TGTGCCAGCAGTGAATGGCTAGCGGGAGGTTCAGATACGCAGTATTTT.